This TCR beta chain was found in a study of blood T cell repertoires in COVID-19. Study summary: Spain, Italy and the United States supplied samples that represented acute and convalescent COVID-19. PBMCs, B-cell-depleted T cells, or T cells provided the cDNA or gDNA that made up the material.

The CDR3 spans 13 residues. Germline CDR1 SGDLS, CDR2 YYNGEE. V shed 0 bases and J shed 7 bases, with 10 bases lying between them. In the source study's methods: Nucleated cell counts were estimated from reference gene primer amplification. Sequenced by immunoSEQ multiplex PCR; TCRdb stores in-frame clones only, minus some. V and J calls and clone size are copied from that table; D and trimming were computed from the DNA. The table shows 200,000 to 250,000 clones, with more than 75% occurring only once. This clone is a singleton in its sample. This receptor was obtained from a human donor in a cohort sampled during active COVID-19. This chain joins TRBV9 and TRBJ1-1, with a weak D call TRBD1 (6 bases). The sample taken for sequencing was peripheral blood. Written as DNA, the CDR3 is TGTGCCAGCAGCGTAGAGGGGGTTAATGAAGCTTTCTTT. It is translated as CASSVEGVNEAFF.